The 2 T cell receptor beta chains below come from one sample, sequenced in a study of T-cell reconstitution after alpha-beta-depleted transplantation in children. This sample's TCRbeta library carried unique molecular identifier barcodes. TCRdb independently ran MiXCR on the PCR reads; one entry per CDR3 protein. The data show some 640,000 distinct CDR3 sequences, 16% seen once. The sequenced sample was PBMCs from the stem cell graft donor, obtained from the stem cell graft. Receptors were obtained from a human donor who donated a stem cell graft to a child with acute myeloid leukemia.

The J gene is TRBJ2-2, the V gene TRBV20-1; D remains ambiguous. V dropped 6 bases and J dropped 5 bases, with 10 bases sitting between them. This CDR3 contains 12 residues. Per the germline V gene, CDR1 is DFQATT and CDR2 is SNEGSKA (reference sequence). CDR3 residues: CSARLETGELFF. The CDR3 DNA is TGCAGTGCCCGCCTTGAAACCGGGGAGCTGTTTTTT.

This clonotype was counted only a few times. The chain joins TRBV9 to TRBJ2-2, with D unresolved. The CDR3 runs to 12 residues. Trimming pared 0 bases from V and 6 bases from J, leaving 3 bases between. Germline-derived CDR1 and CDR2 are SGDLS and YYNGEE. The CDR3 DNA follows: TGTGCCAGCAGCGTAGACCCCGGGGAGCTGTTTTTT. Amino acids: CASSVDPGELFF.